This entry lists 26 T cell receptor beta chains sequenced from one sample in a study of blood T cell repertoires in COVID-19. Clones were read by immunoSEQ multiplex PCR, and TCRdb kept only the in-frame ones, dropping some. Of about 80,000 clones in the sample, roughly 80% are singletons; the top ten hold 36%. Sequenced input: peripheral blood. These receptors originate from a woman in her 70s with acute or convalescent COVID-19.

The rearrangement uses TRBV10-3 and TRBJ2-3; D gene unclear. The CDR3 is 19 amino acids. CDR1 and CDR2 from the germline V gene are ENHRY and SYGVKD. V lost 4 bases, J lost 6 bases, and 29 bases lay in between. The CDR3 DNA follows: TGTGCCATCAGTGGTACCCGCCCTGTGTTTACGGAGAGTATTGATACGCAGTATTTT. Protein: CAISGTRPVFTESIDTQYF.

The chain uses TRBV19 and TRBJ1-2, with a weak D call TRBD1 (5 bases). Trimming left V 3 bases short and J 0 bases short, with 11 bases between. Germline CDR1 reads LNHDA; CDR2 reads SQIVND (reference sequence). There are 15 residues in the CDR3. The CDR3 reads CASSILPRANYGYTF. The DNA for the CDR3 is TGTGCCAGTAGTATCCTCCCCAGGGCTAACTATGGCTACACCTTC.

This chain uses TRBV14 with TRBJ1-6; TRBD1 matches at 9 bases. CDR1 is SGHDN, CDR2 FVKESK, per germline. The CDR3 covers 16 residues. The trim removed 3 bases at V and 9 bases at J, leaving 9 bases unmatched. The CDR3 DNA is TGTGCCAGCAGCCATGCCGGGACAGGGTACCCTTCACCCCTCCACTTT. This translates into CASSHAGTGYPSPLHF.

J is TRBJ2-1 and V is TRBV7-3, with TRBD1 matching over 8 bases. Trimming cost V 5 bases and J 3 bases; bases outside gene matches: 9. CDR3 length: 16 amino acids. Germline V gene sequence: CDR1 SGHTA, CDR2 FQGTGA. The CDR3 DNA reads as TGTGCCAGCAGCCCAACAGGGGGAGCGAACTACAATGAGCAGTTCTTC. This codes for CASSPTGGANYNEQFF.

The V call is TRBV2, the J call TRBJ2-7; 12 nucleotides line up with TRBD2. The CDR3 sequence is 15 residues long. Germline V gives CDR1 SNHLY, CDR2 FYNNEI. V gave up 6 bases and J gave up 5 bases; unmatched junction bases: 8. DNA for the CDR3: TGTGCCAGCAGGGTTCCGGGACTAGCGGGTAACGAGCAGTACTTC. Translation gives CASRVPGLAGNEQYF.

This chain's CDR3 is CASSLGRGLAGYEQYF. CDR3 in DNA: TGCGCCAGCAGCTTAGGACGTGGACTAGCGGGATACGAGCAGTACTTC. V gene TRBV5-1 combines with J gene TRBJ2-7; 12 bases agree with TRBD2. Germline V gene sequence: CDR1 SGHRS, CDR2 YFSETQ. This CDR3 region has 16 residues. Trimming removed 2 bases from V and 4 bases from J; junction bases left unmatched: 7.

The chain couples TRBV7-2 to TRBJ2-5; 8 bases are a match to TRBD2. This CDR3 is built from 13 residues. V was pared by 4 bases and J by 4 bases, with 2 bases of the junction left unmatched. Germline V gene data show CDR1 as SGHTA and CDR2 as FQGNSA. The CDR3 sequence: CASSYLAGETQYF. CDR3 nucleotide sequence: TGTGCCAGCAGCTACCTAGCGGGAGAGACCCAGTACTTC.

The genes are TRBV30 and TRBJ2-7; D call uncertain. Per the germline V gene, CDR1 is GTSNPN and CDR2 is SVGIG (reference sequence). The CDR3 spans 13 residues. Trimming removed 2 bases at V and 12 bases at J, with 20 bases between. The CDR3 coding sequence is TGTGCCTGGAGTCGAGGCGGTGGTACGCCACGGTACTTC. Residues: CAWSRGGGTPRYF. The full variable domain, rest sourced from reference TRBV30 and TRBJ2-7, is SQTIHQWPATLVQPVGSPLSLECTVEGTSNPNLYWYRQAAGRGLQLLFYSVGIGQISSEVPQNLSASRPQDRQFILSSKKLLLSDSGFYLCAWSRGGGTPRYFGPGTRLTVT.

CDR3 loop: CASSSDGGVLETQYF. The CDR3 region has the DNA TGTGCCAGCAGCTCTGACGGGGGGGTCCTAGAGACCCAGTACTTC. This sequence joins TRBV7-3 and TRBJ2-5; 8 nucleotides match TRBD2. Germline trimming cut 4 bases from V and 4 bases from J; bases unmatched to any gene: 8. The CDR3 spans 15 residues. Per germline, CDR1 SGHTA and CDR2 FQGTGA.

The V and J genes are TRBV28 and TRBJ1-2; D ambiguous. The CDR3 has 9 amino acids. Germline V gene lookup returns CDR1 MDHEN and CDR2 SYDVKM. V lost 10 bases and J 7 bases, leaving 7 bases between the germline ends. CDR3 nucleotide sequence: TGTGCCACCGGGAGTGGCTACACCTTC. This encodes CATGSGYTF.

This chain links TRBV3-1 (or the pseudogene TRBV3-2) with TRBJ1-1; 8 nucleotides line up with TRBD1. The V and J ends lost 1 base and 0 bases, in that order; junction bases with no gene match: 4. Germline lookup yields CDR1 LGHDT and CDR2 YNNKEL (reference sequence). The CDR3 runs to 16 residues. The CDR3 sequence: CASSQGTGTLNTEAFF. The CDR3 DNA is TGTGCCAGCAGCCAAGGGACAGGGACCCTGAACACTGAAGCTTTCTTT.

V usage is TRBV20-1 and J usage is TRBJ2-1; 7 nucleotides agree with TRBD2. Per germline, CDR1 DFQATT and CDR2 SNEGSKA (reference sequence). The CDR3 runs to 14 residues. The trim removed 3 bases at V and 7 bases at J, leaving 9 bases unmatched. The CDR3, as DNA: TGCAGTGCTAGTCCCAGCGGGATTGGGAATGAGCAGTTCTTC. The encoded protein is CSASPSGIGNEQFF.

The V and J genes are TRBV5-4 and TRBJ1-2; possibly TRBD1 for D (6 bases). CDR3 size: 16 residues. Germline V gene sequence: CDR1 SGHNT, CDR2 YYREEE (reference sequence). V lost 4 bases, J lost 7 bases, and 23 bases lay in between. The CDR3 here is CASSRQSTQGSSGYTF. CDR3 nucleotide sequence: TGTGCCAGCAGCCGGCAAAGTACACAGGGATCCTCTGGCTACACCTTC.

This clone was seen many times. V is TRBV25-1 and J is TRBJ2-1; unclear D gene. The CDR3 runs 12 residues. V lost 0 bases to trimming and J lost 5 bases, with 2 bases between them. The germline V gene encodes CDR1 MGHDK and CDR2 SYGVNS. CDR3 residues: CASSEYDNEQFF. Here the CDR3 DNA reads TGTGCCAGCAGTGAATACGACAATGAGCAGTTCTTC. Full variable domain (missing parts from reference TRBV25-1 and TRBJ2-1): EADIYQTPRYLVIGTGKKITLECSQTMGHDKMYWYQQDPGMELHLIHYSYGVNSTEKGDLSSESTVSRIRTEHFPLTLESARPSHTSQYLCASSEYDNEQFFGPGTRLTVL.

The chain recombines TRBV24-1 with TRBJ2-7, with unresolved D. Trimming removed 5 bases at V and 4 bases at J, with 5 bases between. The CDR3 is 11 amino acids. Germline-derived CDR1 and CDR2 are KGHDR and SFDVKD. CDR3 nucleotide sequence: TGTGCCACCAGTGGAGGTTACGAGCAGTACTTC. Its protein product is CATSGGYEQYF.

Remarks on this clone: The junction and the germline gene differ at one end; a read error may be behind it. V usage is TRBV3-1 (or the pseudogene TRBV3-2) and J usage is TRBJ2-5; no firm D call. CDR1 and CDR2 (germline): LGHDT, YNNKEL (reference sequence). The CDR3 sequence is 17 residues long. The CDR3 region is CASSQDPRRPTVETQYF. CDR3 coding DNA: TGTGCCAGCAGTCAAGACCCCCGCCGTCCCACGGTGGAGACCCAGTACTTC.

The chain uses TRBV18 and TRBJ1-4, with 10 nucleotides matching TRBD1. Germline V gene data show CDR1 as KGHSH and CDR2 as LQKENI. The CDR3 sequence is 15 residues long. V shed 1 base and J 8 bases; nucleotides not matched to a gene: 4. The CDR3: CASSPLTGGGEKLFF. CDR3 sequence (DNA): TGTGCCAGCTCACCACTGACAGGGGGCGGCGAAAAACTGTTTTTT.

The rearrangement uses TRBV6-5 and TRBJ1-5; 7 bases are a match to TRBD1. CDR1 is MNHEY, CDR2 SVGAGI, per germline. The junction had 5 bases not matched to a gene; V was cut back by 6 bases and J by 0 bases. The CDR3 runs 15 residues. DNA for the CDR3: TGTGCCAGCAGACGGGACAGAGATAGCAATCAGCCCCAGCATTTT. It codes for CASRRDRDSNQPQHF.

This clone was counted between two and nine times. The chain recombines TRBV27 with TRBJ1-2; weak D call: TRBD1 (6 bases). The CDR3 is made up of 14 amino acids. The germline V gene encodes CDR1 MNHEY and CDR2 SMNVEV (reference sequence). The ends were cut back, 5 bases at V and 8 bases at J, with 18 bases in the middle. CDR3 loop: CASSGRGRVVGYTF. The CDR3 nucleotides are TGTGCCAGCAGTGGCAGGGGTAGGGTGGTCGGCTACACCTTC.

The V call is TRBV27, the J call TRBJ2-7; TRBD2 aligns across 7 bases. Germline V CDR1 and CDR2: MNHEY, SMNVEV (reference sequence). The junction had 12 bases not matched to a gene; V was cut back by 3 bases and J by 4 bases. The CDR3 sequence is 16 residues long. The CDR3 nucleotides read TGTGCCAGCAGTTTGAGGGCGGGAGTAGTTAGTTACGAGCAGTACTTC. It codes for CASSLRAGVVSYEQYF.

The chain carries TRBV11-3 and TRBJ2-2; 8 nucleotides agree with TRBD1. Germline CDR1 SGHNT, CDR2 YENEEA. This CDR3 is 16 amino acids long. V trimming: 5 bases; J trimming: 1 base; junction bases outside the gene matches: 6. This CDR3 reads CASSPRGTGNTGELFF. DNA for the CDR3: TGTGCCAGCAGCCCCAGAGGGACAGGGAACACCGGGGAGCTGTTTTTT.

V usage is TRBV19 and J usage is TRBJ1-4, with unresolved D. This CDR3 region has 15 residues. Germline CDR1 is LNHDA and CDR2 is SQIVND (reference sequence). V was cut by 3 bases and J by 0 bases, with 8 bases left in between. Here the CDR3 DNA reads TGTGCCAGTAGTATTCTCGGGACAACTAATGAAAAACTGTTTTTT. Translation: CASSILGTTNEKLFF.

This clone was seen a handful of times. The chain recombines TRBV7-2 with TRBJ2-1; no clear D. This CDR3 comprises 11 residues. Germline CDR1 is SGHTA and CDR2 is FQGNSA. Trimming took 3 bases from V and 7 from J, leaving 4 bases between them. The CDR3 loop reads CASSFHNEQFF. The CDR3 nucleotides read TGTGCCAGCAGCTTCCATAATGAGCAGTTCTTC. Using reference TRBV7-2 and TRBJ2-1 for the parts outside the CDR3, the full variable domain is GAGVSQSPSNKVTEKGKDVELRCDPISGHTALYWYRQSLGQGLEFLIYFQGNSAPDKSGLPSDRFSAERTGGSVSTLTIQRTQQEDSAVYLCASSFHNEQFFGPGTRLTVL.

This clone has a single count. CDR3 nucleotides: TGTGCCAGCCGGCGAAGGGAGGAAACCCAGCATTTT. Translating gives CASRRREETQHF. The rearrangement uses TRBV6-5 and TRBJ1-5; D gene uncertain. CDR3 size: 12 residues. V was shortened by 8 bases and J by 11 bases, with 16 bases between the two germline ends. Germline V gene sequence: CDR1 MNHEY, CDR2 SVGAGI.

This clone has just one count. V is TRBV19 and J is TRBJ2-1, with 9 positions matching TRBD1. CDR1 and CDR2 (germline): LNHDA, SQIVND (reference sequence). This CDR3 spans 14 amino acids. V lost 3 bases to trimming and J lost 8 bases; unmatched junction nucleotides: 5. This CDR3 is CASSMGDRDHEQFF. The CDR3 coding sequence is TGTGCCAGTAGTATGGGGGACAGGGACCATGAGCAGTTCTTC. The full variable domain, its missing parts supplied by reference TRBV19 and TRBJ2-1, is DGGITQSPKYLFRKEGQNVTLSCEQNLNHDAMYWYRQDPGQGLRLIYYSQIVNDFQKGDIAEGYSVSREKKESFPLTVTSAQKNPTAFYLCASSMGDRDHEQFFGPGTRLTVL.

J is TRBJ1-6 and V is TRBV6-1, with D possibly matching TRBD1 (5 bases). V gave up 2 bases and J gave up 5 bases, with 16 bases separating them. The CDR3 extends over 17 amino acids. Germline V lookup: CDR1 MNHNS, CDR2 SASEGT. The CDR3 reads CASSEYVGGTNNSPLHF. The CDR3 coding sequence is TGTGCCAGCAGTGAATATGTGGGGGGAACTAATAATTCACCCCTCCACTTT.